This T cell receptor beta chain was retrieved from a study of blood T cell repertoires in COVID-19. Study-wide background: PBMCs, B-cell-depleted T cells, or T cells were the source of the cDNA or gDNA that made up the material.

TCRdb keeps only in-frame clones here, not all; method: immunoSEQ multiplex PCR. In the table there are about 260,000 clones, about 88% of which are singletons. The CDR3 covers 14 residues. Germline V gene sequence: CDR1 SGHNT, CDR2 YENEEA. Between the trimmed V and J ends, which lost 2 bases and 6 bases, there was a span of 10 bases. The rearrangement joins TRBV11-3 to TRBJ2-2; perhaps TRBD1 as D (5 bases). The receptor comes from a woman in her fifties or sixties who had recovered from COVID-19. Sample: PBMCs or T cells enriched from blood (not recorded which). Here the CDR3 reads CASSLQGSAGELFF. CDR3 DNA: TGTGCCAGCAGCTTACAGGGTTCTGCCGGGGAGCTGTTTTTT.